This T cell receptor (beta chain) derives from a study of OX40 agonist ivuxolimab in advanced cancers. Study in general: Each patient was given ivuxolimab into a vein every 2 weeks, at 0.01 to 10 mg/kg.

The study's findings and limits: Some nonresponders likewise displayed low normalized T-cell clonal expansion. Expanded clones tended on average to be more numerous among CD8+ T cells than CD4+.

Autoimmune disease history or systemic immunosuppression led to patients being barred. The repertoire was sequenced with immunoSEQ multiplex PCR; TCRdb's copy has only in-frame clones and lacks some. This table holds approximately 120,000 clones, approximately 90% found once. For this clone: Its antigen is as yet unknown.

This sample comprised CD4+ or CD8+ T cells sorted from blood, obtained in a trial of the OX40 agonist ivuxolimab. This TCR came from an adult with an advanced solid tumor such as melanoma, head and neck, liver or kidney cancer.

CDR3 loop: CASRASETDTQYF. CDR3 sequence (DNA): TGTGCCAGCAGGGCTAGTGAGACAGATACGCAGTATTTT. The V call is TRBV6-6, the J call TRBJ2-3; D gene unclear. Germline V gives CDR1 MNHNY, CDR2 SVGAGI (reference sequence). The CDR3 is 13 amino acids. Trimming cost V 6 bases and J 3 bases, with 10 bases left between them.